This T cell receptor (beta chain) appears in the sequencing data of a study of blood T cell repertoires in COVID-19. Overall study: Acute and convalescent COVID-19 specimens originated in the United States, Italy and Spain. PBMCs, B-cell-depleted T cells, or T cells provided the cDNA or gDNA that made up the material.

Methods used by the authors: Reference gene primer amplification yielded estimated nucleated cell counts. Profiling relied on immunoSEQ multiplex PCR, and the TCRdb table lists in-frame clones only, not all of them. V, J and clone size are those of that table, while D and trimming were read from the DNA. This sample carries around 65,000 clones, 70% to 85% of them seen once, and the ten largest clones take over 20%. With 4 bases removed from V and 11 bases from J, the gap between germline ends came to 10 bases. This CDR3 contains 11 residues. The germline gives CDR1 LNHNV, CDR2 YYDKDF (reference sequence).

This chain uses TRBV15 with TRBJ2-3; weak D call: TRBD2 (5 bases). The receptor was derived from a woman at least 80 years old with active or convalescent COVID-19. Sequencing was done on a sample of peripheral blood. The CDR3 spells CATSTSREQYF. CDR3 nucleotide sequence: TGTGCCACCAGCACCTCCCGGGAGCAGTATTTT. Based on the CDR3 plus reference TRBV15 and TRBJ2-3, the full variable domain is DAMVIQNPRYQVTQFGKPVTLSCSQTLNHNVMYWYQQKSSQAPKLLFHYYDKDFNNEADTPDNFQSRRPNTSFCFLDIRSPGLGDTAMYLCATSTSREQYFGPGTRLTVL.